The entry below gives a single TCR beta chain sequence along with its context. These data originate in a study of brain metastases from non-small cell lung cancer. This CDR3 has 14 residues. Germline lookup yields CDR1 SGDLS and CDR2 YYNGEE. Trimming took 0 bases from V and 3 from J, leaving 9 bases between them. The data were produced by immunoSEQ multiplex PCR, yet TCRdb's version contains in-frame clones alone and is incomplete. Of over a thousand clones detected, 70% to 90% appear once; the ten largest clones hold 7.7%. The receptor was isolated from a donor aged 40 or over with non-small cell lung cancer. The chain employs TRBV9 and TRBJ1-2, with unresolved D. The sequencing sample was made of tumor-adjacent normal tissue. CDR3 sequence: CASSVETLDYGYTF. CDR3 DNA: TGTGCCAGCAGCGTAGAGACTCTGGACTATGGCTACACCTTC.